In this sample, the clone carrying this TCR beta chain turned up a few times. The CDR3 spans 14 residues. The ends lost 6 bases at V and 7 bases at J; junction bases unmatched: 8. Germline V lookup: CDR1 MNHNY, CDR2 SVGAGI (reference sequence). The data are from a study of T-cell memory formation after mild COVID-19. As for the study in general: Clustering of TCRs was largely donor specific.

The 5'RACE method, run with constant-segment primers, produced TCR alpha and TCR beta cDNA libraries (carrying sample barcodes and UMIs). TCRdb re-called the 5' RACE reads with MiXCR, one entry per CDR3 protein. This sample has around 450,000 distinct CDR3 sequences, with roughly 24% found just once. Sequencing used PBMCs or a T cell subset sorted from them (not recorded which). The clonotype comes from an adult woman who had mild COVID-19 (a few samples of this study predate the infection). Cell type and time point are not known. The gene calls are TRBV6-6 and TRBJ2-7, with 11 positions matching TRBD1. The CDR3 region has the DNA TGTGCCAGCAGACCTGGACAGGGGGCGTGGGAGCAGTACTTC. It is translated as CASRPGQGAWEQYF.